These 2 T cell receptor beta chains share one sample of origin, sequenced in a study of CD4 T cells in relation to SARS-CoV-2 and coronaviruses. Some clones are missing from TCRdb's copy, which holds only in-frame ones; the method was immunoSEQ multiplex PCR. The sample includes around 41,000 clones, 75% to 90% seen only once; the top ten take 1% to 1.5%. Their target antigens are unknown. Source material: naive CD4+ T cells from PBMCs, cultured in vitro. Subset specified: naive CD4+ T cells isolated by negative enrichment. Every receptor here comes from an adult with COVID-19.

The gene calls are TRBV12-5 and TRBJ1-3, with TRBD1 matching over 10 bases. The CDR3 covers 16 residues. J lost 1 base, V lost 5 bases, and 5 bases had no gene match. Germline loops: CDR1 LGHNT, CDR2 FRNRAP. In DNA, the CDR3 is TGTGCTAGTGGTCCCCGACAGGGGGCATCTGGAAACACCATATATTTT. Its translation is CASGPRQGASGNTIYF.

J is TRBJ2-2 and V is TRBV5-1; possibly TRBD1 for D (6 bases). The V end lost 0 bases, the J end lost 3 bases, and 9 bases lay between the germline ends. Germline CDR1 reads SGHRS; CDR2 reads YFSETQ. The CDR3 has 15 amino acids. The CDR3: CASSLGNRDTGELFF. The CDR3 nucleotides are TGCGCCAGCAGCTTGGGGAACAGGGACACCGGGGAGCTGTTTTTT. The full variable domain, its missing parts supplied by reference TRBV5-1 and TRBJ2-2, is KAGVTQTPRYLIKTRGQQVTLSCSPISGHRSVSWYQQTPGQGLQFLFEYFSETQRNKGNFPGRFSGRQFSNSRSEMNVSTLELGDSALYLCASSLGNRDTGELFFGEGSRLTVL.